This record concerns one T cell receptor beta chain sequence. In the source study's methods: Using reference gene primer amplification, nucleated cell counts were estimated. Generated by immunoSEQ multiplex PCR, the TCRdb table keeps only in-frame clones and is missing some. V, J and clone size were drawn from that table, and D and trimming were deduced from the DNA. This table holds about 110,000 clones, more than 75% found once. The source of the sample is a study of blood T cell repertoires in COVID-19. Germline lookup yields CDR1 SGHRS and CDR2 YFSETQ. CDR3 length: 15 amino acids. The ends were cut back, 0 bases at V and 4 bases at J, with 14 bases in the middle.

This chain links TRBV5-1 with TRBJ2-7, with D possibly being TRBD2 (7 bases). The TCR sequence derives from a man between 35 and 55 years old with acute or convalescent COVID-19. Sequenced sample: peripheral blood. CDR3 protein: CASSLVRGGGYEQYF. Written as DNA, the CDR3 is TGCGCCAGCAGCTTGGTGAGGGGAGGGGGTTACGAGCAGTACTTC.